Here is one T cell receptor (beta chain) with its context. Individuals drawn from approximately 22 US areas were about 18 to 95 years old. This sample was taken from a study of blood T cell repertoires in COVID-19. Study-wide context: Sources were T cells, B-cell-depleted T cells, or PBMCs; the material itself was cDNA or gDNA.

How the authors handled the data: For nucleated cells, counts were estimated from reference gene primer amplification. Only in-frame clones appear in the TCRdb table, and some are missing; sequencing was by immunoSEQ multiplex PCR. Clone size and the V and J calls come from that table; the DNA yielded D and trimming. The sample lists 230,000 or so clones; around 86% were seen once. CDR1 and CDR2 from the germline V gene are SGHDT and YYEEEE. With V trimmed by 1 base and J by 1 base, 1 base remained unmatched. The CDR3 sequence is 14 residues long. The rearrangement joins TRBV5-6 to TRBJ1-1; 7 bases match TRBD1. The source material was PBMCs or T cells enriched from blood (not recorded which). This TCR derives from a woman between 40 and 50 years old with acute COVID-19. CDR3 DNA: TGTGCCAGCAGCTTGTACAGGGGGAACACTGAAGCTTTCTTT. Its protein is CASSLYRGNTEAFF.